The 14 T cell receptor beta chains in this list originate from one sample, sequenced in a study of monozygotic twins with inflammatory bowel disease. TCRdb derives one entry per CDR3 protein from the 5' RACE reads, leaving out DNA. This sample's table has more than 350,000 distinct CDR3 sequences. The sample was blood. These receptor sequences come from a human donor with ulcerative colitis or Crohn's disease, or a healthy co-twin of an affected twin (not recorded which).

V usage is TRBV6-4 and J usage is TRBJ1-1; TCRdb lists TRBD1, though no DNA is available to test this call. The CDR3 totals 14 residues. CDR1 MRHNA and CDR2 SNTAGT come from the germline V gene. CDR3 sequence reads: CASSPGQGAPEAFF.

The gene calls are TRBV9 and TRBJ2-1; TCRdb gives TRBD1 as the D gene, but with no DNA this cannot be confirmed. This CDR3 has 19 amino acids. The germline V gene has CDR1 SGDLS and CDR2 YYNGEE. CDR3 loop: CASSAGQGTSGGSYNEQFF.

The chain is built from TRBV5-1 and TRBJ1-1; TCRdb selects TRBD1, and the lack of DNA leaves this call unchecked. Germline loops: CDR1 SGHRS, CDR2 YFSETQ. The CDR3 length is 15 residues. The CDR3 here is CASSLEGASYTEAFF.

The chain is built from TRBV15 and TRBJ2-7; TCRdb lists TRBD1, though no DNA is available to test this call. The CDR3 is 15 residues long. Germline assignment: CDR1 LNHNV and CDR2 YYDKDF (reference sequence). CDR3 residues: CATSTGTGGRYEQYF.

The chain has TRBV5-1 and TRBJ2-3; without DNA, the TCRdb call of TRBD2 cannot be checked. Germline V gene data show CDR1 as SGHRS and CDR2 as YFSETQ. This CDR3 spans 16 amino acids. The CDR3 protein is CASSLWTSGDSDTQYF.

This rearrangement joins TRBV29-1 to TRBJ1-2; the D gene TCRdb calls, TRBD1, cannot be checked with no DNA. Germline CDR1 SQVTM, CDR2 ANQGSEA. This CDR3 comprises 12 residues. The CDR3 sequence: CSVDTGAYGYTF.

V and J are TRBV19 and TRBJ1-5; TCRdb names TRBD1, which stays unverified in the absence of DNA. This CDR3 comprises 15 residues. Germline V lookup: CDR1 LNHDA, CDR2 SQIVND (reference sequence). The CDR3 region is CASRGQGGSNQPQHF. The full variable domain, its missing parts supplied by reference TRBV19 and TRBJ1-5, is DGGITQSPKYLFRKEGQNVTLSCEQNLNHDAMYWYRQDPGQGLRLIYYSQIVNDFQKGDIAEGYSVSREKKESFPLTVTSAQKNPTAFYLCASRGQGGSNQPQHFGDGTRLSIL.

The CDR3 region is CASSLGGSTTGELFF. This chain joins TRBV5-1 and TRBJ2-2; TCRdb selects TRBD2, and the lack of DNA leaves this call unchecked. Germline CDR1 SGHRS, CDR2 YFSETQ. The CDR3 runs 15 residues.

The chain recombines TRBV7-9 with TRBJ2-3; the D call from TCRdb, TRBD2, cannot be confirmed without DNA. Germline V gene sequence: CDR1 SEHNR, CDR2 FQNEAQ (reference sequence). The CDR3 runs to 16 residues. CDR3 protein: CASSSGLAVSTDTQYF.

The rearrangement uses TRBV24-1 and TRBJ2-1. CDR1 and CDR2 from the germline V gene are KGHDR and SFDVKD. This CDR3 comprises 12 residues. The CDR3 spells CATSDFMGGQFF.

The V and J genes are TRBV12-3 or TRBV12-4 and TRBJ2-5; TCRdb returns TRBD1, unconfirmable since there is no DNA. This CDR3 spans 15 amino acids. CDR3 loop: CASSLVTRQGKTQYF.

The chain links TRBV5-1 to TRBJ1-1; with no DNA, the TCRdb D assignment of TRBD1 cannot be verified. The CDR3 has 15 residues. Germline values: CDR1 SGHRS, CDR2 YFSETQ. The CDR3 loop is CASSWAGQGNTEAFF.

The chain carries TRBV5-1 and TRBJ2-3; there is no DNA to check the TCRdb D call of TRBD1. There are 16 residues in the CDR3. Germline lookup yields CDR1 SGHRS and CDR2 YFSETQ. Here the CDR3 reads CASSSTGASSTDTQYF.

The CDR3 sequence: CASSYSTVAGTGELFF. The chain combines TRBV6-5 with TRBJ2-2; TCRdb outputs TRBD2, but without DNA this stays unchecked. Germline CDR1 and CDR2: MNHEY and SVGAGI. The CDR3 sequence is 16 residues long.